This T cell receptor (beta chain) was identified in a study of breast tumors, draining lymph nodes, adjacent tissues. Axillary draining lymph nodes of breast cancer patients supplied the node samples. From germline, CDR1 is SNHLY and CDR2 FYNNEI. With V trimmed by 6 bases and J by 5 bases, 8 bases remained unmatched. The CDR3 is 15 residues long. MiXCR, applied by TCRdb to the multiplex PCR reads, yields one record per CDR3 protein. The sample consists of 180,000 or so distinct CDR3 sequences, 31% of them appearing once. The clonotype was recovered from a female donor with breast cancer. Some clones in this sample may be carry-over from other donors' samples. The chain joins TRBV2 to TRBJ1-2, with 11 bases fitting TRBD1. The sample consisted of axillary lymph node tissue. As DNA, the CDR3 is TGTGCCAGCAGCCTACGGACAGGGGGCGTGTATGGCTACACCTTC. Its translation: CASSLRTGGVYGYTF.